The present T cell receptor beta chain was sequenced within a study of shared clonotypes between healthy human individuals. Across the whole study: Three CD4 naive, three CD4 memory, two CD8 naive and one CD8 memory plate were used per donor.

Only Caucasian adults living in Nashville, Tennessee served as donors. V lost 5 bases, J lost 6 bases, and 6 bases lay in between. Germline V gene lookup returns CDR1 SGHTS and CDR2 YDEGEE. The CDR3 runs 11 residues. It was at deep level that the assay was run. Method: immunoSEQ multiplex PCR; TCRdb's copy keeps in-frame clones and lacks some. The sample carries around 690,000 clones, around 90% recorded once. Sequencing used memory CD8+ T cells from PBMCs. The subset: CD45RO+ cells pooled with CCR7-negative TemRA cells. This receptor was identified in a man aged 18 to 30 in good health. Some clones in this sample may be carry-over from other donors' samples. V gene TRBV5-8 combines with J gene TRBJ2-1; D unresolved. CDR3 bases: TGTGCCAGCAGACCTAGCAATGAGCAGTTCTTC. It codes for CASRPSNEQFF.